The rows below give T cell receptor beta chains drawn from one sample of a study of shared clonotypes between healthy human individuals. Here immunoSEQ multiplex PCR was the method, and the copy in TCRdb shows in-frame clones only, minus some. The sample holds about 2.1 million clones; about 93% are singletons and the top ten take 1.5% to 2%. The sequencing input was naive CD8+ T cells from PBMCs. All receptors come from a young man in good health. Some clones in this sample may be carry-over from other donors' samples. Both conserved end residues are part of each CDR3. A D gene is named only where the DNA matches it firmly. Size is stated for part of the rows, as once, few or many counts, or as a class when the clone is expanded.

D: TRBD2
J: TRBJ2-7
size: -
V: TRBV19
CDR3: CASSTQQGPGTSGRRGEQYF
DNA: TGTGCCAGTTCGACCCAGCAGGGGCCCGGGACTAGCGGGAGAAGAGGCGAGCAGTACTTC

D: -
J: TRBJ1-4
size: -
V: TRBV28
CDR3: CASSPAGEGVGEKLFF
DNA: TGTGCCAGCAGTCCGGCCGGGGAAGGGGTAGGAGAAAAACTGTTTTTT

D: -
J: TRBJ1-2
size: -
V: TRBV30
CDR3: CAWRPPPGAYGYTF
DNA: TGTGCCTGGAGGCCCCCTCCCGGGGCCTATGGCTACACCTTC

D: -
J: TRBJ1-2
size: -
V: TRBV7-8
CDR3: CASAPDANYGYTF
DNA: TGTGCCAGCGCTCCGGACGCTAACTATGGCTACACCTTC

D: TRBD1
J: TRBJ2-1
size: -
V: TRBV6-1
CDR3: CASIHRGNEQFF
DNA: TGTGCCAGCATACACAGGGGAAATGAGCAGTTCTTC

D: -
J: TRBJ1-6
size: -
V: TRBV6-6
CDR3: CASSYSGPPLHF
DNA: TGTGCCAGCAGTTACTCGGGGCCTCCCCTCCACTTT

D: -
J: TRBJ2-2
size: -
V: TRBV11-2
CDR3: CASSERGIGITGELFF
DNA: TGTGCCAGCAGCGAAAGAGGCATCGGGATCACCGGGGAGCTGTTTTTT

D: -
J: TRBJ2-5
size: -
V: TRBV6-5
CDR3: CASSHPSQETQYF
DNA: TGTGCCAGCAGTCATCCTAGCCAAGAGACCCAGTACTTC

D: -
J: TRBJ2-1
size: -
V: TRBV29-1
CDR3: CSGAQAELSYNEQFF
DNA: TGCAGCGGGGCACAGGCGGAACTCTCCTACAATGAGCAGTTCTTC

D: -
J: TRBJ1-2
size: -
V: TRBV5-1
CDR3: CASSLVRDYGYTF
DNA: TGCGCCAGCAGCTTGGTCAGGGACTATGGCTACACCTTC

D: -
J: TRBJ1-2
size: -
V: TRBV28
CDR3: CASSLDRAGGYTF
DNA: TGTGCCAGCAGTTTGGATAGGGCAGGTGGCTACACCTTC

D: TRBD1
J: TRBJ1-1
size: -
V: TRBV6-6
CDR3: CASSDRGLGNTEAFF
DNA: TGTGCCAGCAGTGACAGGGGGCTGGGGAACACTGAAGCTTTCTTT

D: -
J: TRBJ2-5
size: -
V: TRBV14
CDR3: CASSRDGLRPDPYQETQYF
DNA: TGTGCCAGCAGCCGAGATGGACTTCGCCCCGACCCGTACCAAGAGACCCAGTACTTC

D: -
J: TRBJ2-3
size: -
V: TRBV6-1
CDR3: CASRVLPLATDTQYF
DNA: TGTGCCAGCAGGGTCCTCCCCCTGGCAACAGATACGCAGTATTTT

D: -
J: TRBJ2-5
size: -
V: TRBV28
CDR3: CASSFGRGETQYF
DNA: TGTGCCAGCAGTTTTGGCAGGGGAGAGACCCAGTACTTC

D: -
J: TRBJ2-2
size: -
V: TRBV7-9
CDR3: CASSLADTGELFF
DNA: TGTGCCAGCAGCTTAGCGGACACCGGGGAGCTGTTTTTT

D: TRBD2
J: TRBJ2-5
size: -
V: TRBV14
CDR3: CASSWVSGTGETQYF
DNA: TGTGCCAGCAGCTGGGTTAGCGGGACCGGGGAGACCCAGTACTTC

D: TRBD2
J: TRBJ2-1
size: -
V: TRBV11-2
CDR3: CARRTSGRGRVF
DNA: TGTGCCCGGCGGACTAGCGGGAGGGGCAGAGTCTTC

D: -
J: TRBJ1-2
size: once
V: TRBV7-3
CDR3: CASSPSPSLGVGGYTF
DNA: TGTGCCAGCAGCCCGAGCCCATCTTTGGGAGTCGGCGGCTACACCTTC

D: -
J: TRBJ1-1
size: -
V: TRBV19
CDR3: CASSMGPGTWNTEAFF
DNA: TGTGCCAGTAGTATGGGTCCGGGAACCTGGAACACTGAAGCTTTCTTT

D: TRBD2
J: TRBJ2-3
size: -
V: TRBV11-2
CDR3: CASSRRGLAGSTDTQYF
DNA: TGTGCCAGCAGCCGCCGAGGACTAGCGGGAAGCACAGATACGCAGTATTTT

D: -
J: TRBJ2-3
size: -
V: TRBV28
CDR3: CASHGSAQYF
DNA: TGTGCCAGCCATGGATCGGCGCAGTATTTT

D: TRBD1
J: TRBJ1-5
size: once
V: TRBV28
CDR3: CATVQDRRKRGNQPQHF
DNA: TGTGCCACGGTTCAGGACAGGAGAAAGCGGGGCAATCAGCCCCAGCATTTT

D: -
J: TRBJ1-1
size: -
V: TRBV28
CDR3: CASSLVGGVNSANTEAFF
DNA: TGTGCCAGCAGTTTAGTTGGAGGGGTCAACAGCGCCAACACTGAAGCTTTCTTT

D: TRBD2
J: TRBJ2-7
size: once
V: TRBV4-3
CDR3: CASSVKMGGWEQYF
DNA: TGCGCCAGCAGCGTTAAAATGGGAGGGTGGGAGCAGTACTTC

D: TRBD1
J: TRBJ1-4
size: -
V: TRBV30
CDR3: CAWTRGTGNEKLFF
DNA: TGTGCCTGGACCCGAGGGACAGGGAATGAAAAACTGTTTTTT

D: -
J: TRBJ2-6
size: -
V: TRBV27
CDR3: CASSLYGGSFSGANVLTF
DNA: TGTGCCAGCAGTTTATACGGAGGTTCCTTCTCTGGGGCCAACGTCCTGACTTTC

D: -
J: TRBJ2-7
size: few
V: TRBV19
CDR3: CASSISGIQYF
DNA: TGTGCCAGTAGTATATCGGGGATACAGTACTTC

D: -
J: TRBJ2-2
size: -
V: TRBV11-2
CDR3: CASSLGGNTGELFF
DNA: TGTGCCAGCAGCTTAGGGGGAAACACCGGGGAGCTGTTTTTT

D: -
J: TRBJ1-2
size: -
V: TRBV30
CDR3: CAWSVSRAHGYTF
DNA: TGTGCCTGGAGTGTAAGCAGGGCACATGGCTACACCTTC

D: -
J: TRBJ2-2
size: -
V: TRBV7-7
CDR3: CASSPDIGAGELFF
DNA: TGTGCCAGCAGCCCCGACATTGGGGCCGGGGAGCTGTTTTTT

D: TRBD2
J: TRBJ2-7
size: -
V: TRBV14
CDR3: CASSQDEEERGHYEQYF
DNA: TGTGCCAGCAGCCAAGATGAAGAGGAGCGGGGGCACTACGAGCAGTACTTC

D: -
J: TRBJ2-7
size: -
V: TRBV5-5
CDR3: CASRKQGSPYEQYF
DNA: TGTGCCAGCAGGAAACAGGGATCCCCCTACGAGCAGTACTTC

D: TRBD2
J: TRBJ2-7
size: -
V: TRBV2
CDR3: CASSGNSGRSSSYEQYF
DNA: TGTGCCAGCAGTGGAAATAGCGGGAGGTCTAGCTCCTACGAGCAGTACTTC

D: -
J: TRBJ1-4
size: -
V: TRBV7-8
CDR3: CASSLAGGRAANEKLFF
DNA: TGTGCCAGCAGCTTAGCTGGGGGGAGGGCCGCTAATGAAAAACTGTTTTTT

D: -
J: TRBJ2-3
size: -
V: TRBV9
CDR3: CASSVFGRSGADTQYF
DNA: TGTGCCAGCAGCGTATTCGGCCGAAGTGGTGCAGATACGCAGTATTTT

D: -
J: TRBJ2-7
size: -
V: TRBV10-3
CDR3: CAISESPTGYEQYF
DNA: TGTGCCATCAGTGAGTCTCCAACCGGCTACGAGCAGTACTTC

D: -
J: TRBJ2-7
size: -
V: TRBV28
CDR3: CASSLLHRYEQYF
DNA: TGTGCCAGCAGTTTGCTTCACCGTTACGAGCAGTACTTC

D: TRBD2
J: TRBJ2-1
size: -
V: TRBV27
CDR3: CASSLSHLTSGWYNEQFF
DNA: TGTGCCAGCAGTTTATCTCACCTGACTAGCGGGTGGTACAATGAGCAGTTCTTC

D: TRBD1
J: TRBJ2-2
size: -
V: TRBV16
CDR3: CASSPRTGGLANTGELFF
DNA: TGTGCCAGCAGCCCCCGGACAGGGGGCCTTGCGAACACCGGGGAGCTGTTTTTT

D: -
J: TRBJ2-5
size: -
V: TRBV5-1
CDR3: CASRGAIFQETQYF
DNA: TGCGCCAGCAGGGGAGCGATCTTCCAAGAGACCCAGTACTTC

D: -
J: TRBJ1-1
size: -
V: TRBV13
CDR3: CASSQERGQGGTEAFF
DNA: TGTGCCAGCAGCCAGGAGCGGGGGCAAGGTGGCACTGAAGCTTTCTTT

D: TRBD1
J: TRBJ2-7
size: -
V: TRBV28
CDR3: CASSLLGPGQGYEQYF
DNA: TGTGCCAGCAGTTTATTAGGACCGGGACAGGGATACGAGCAGTACTTC

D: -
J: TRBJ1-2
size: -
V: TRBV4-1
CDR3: CASSQVGSGLGYTF
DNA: TGCGCCAGCAGCCAAGTGGGCTCGGGGCTCGGCTACACCTTC

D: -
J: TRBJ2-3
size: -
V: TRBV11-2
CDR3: CASSISPPRGPGDTQYF
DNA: TGTGCCAGCAGCATTAGCCCCCCCCGGGGGCCGGGCGATACGCAGTATTTT

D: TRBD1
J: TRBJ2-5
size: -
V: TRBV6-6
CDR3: CASSGQGAEETQYF
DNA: TGTGCCAGCAGCGGACAGGGGGCTGAAGAGACCCAGTACTTC

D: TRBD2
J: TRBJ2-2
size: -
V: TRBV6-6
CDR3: CATLKVAGEFTGELFF
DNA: TGTGCCACCTTAAAGGTAGCGGGAGAGTTCACCGGGGAGCTGTTTTTT

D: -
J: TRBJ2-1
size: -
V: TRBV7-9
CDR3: CASSLGAPAYNEQFF
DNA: TGTGCCAGCAGTCTGGGAGCGCCAGCCTACAATGAGCAGTTCTTC

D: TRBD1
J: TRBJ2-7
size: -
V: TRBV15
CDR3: CATAGTGYEQYF
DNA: TGTGCCACCGCCGGGACAGGCTACGAGCAGTACTTC

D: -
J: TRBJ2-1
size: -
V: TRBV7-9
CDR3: CASSIGGEQFF
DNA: TGTGCCAGCAGCATAGGAGGTGAGCAGTTCTTC

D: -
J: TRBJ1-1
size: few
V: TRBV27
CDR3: CASSGTTEAFF
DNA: TGTGCCAGCAGTGGGACTACTGAAGCTTTCTTT

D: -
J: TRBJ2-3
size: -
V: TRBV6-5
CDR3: CASSDGSSTDTQYF
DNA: TGTGCCAGTTCGGACGGAAGCAGCACAGATACGCAGTATTTT

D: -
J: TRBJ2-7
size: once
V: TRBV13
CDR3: CASSILYEQYF
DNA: TGTGCCAGCAGCATCCTCTACGAGCAGTACTTC

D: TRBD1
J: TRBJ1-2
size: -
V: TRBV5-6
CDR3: CASSLSGQGFVYGYTF
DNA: TGTGCCAGCAGCTTGTCGGGACAGGGTTTTGTCTATGGCTACACCTTC

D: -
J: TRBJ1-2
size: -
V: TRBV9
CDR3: CASSVSGAANYGYTF
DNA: TGTGCCAGCAGCGTATCTGGGGCCGCTAACTATGGCTACACCTTC